The next 25 T cell receptor beta chains were all read from a single sample in a study of Tregs in tolerant kidney transplant recipients. Mixed chimerism was transient after nonmyeloablative marrow transplants from related graft donors. Assay used: immunoSEQ multiplex PCR; TCRdb lists only in-frame clones, some missing. The sample lists 45,000 or so clones; about 92% were seen once. The specimen comprised CD8+ T cells from blood (PBMCs), sampled 12 months after the transplant. All receptors derive from a human patient who received a combined kidney and bone marrow transplant. These T cells may partly come from the graft donor.

The J gene is TRBJ2-3, the V gene TRBV5-5; D possibly corresponds to TRBD2 (6 bases). Trimming shortened V by 3 bases and J by 5 bases, and 19 bases separated the two germline ends. The CDR3 is 16 amino acids. CDR1 and CDR2 from the germline V gene are SGHKS and YYEKEE (reference sequence). CDR3 DNA: TGTGCCAGCAGCTCCCCACGTAATGGGGGAGGAGATACGCAGTATTTT. It translates to CASSSPRNGGGDTQYF.

V and J are TRBV9 and TRBJ2-1, with 16 bases identical to TRBD2. Germline lookup yields CDR1 SGDLS and CDR2 YYNGEE. The CDR3 runs to 20 residues. The ends lost 7 bases at V and 1 base at J; junction bases unmatched: 14. The CDR3 DNA reads TGTGCCAGCGGACGGCTGGGACTAGCGGGGGGGGCCCGGTCCTACAATGAGCAGTTCTTC. Amino acid sequence: CASGRLGLAGGARSYNEQFF.

The rearrangement uses TRBV7-3 and TRBJ2-1; 8 bases are a match to TRBD1. Germline lookup yields CDR1 SGHTA and CDR2 FQGTGA. The CDR3 contains 15 residues. J lost 4 bases, V lost 5 bases, and 7 bases had no gene match. In nucleotides, the CDR3 is TGTGCCAGCAGCCACGGGACAGGACATTACAATGAGCAGTTCTTC. Translation gives CASSHGTGHYNEQFF.

This clone showed up just once. This CDR3 reads CASSSSARVSGEAFF. The CDR3 DNA reads as TGTGCCAGCAGCTCCAGCGCCAGGGTCTCGGGTGAAGCTTTCTTT. The chain carries TRBV13 and TRBJ1-1; the D gene is possibly TRBD1 (5 bases). This CDR3 is 15 amino acids long. Per germline, CDR1 PRHDT and CDR2 FYEKMQ (reference sequence). Trimming removed 4 bases at V and 7 bases at J, with 19 bases between.

This chain joins TRBV4-1 and TRBJ2-1, with D possibly being TRBD2 (6 bases). In germline, CDR1 is MGHRA, CDR2 YSYEKL. This CDR3 is built from 16 residues. V lost 0 bases and J 3 bases, leaving 12 bases between the germline ends. CDR3 nucleotide sequence: TGCGCCAGCAGCCAAGATGGGGGGACTTACTACAATGAGCAGTTCTTC. It specifies CASSQDGGTYYNEQFF.

The chain employs TRBV6-6 and TRBJ2-2; TRBD2 is a possible D gene (5 bases). Germline V gene data show CDR1 as MNHNY and CDR2 as SVGAGI (reference sequence). V lost 5 bases to trimming and J lost 6 bases, with 19 bases between them. This CDR3 region has 16 residues. The CDR3, as DNA: TGTGCCAGCAGTACATTACTAGACCCTGGGGCCGGGGAGCTGTTTTTT. Its translation is CASSTLLDPGAGELFF.

V usage is TRBV11-2 and J usage is TRBJ1-1; D is uncertain. This CDR3 has 16 residues. Between the trimmed V and J ends, which lost 2 bases and 3 bases, there was a span of 16 bases. The germline V gene encodes CDR1 SGHAT and CDR2 FQNNGV. In DNA form, the CDR3 reads TGTGCCAGCAGCTTATTCCATAGGCGGGCGGACACTGAAGCTTTCTTT. It translates to CASSLFHRRADTEAFF.

The V call is TRBV7-6, the J call TRBJ2-1; D uncertain. V shed 3 bases and J shed 0 bases, with 9 bases lying between them. The CDR3 is 15 amino acids. The germline CDR1 and CDR2 sequences are SGHVS and FNYEAQ. Written as DNA, the CDR3 is TGTGCCAGCAGCTTTACAGATAGCTCCTACAATGAGCAGTTCTTC. Amino acid sequence: CASSFTDSSYNEQFF.

In its sample, this clone was seen a few times. V usage is TRBV7-9 and J usage is TRBJ2-1; D is uncertain. The CDR3 has 13 residues. Germline CDR1 SEHNR, CDR2 FQNEAQ (reference sequence). V shed 4 bases and J shed 8 bases, with 12 bases lying between them. CDR3 DNA sequence: TGTGCCAGCAGCTACACCCAGGTCCATGAGCAGTTCTTC. This encodes CASSYTQVHEQFF.

This chain uses TRBV5-6 with TRBJ2-7; 13 bases map to TRBD2. Germline lookup yields CDR1 SGHDT and CDR2 YYEEEE. The CDR3 runs 18 residues. The V gene end was trimmed by 0 bases and the J gene end by 2 bases; junction bases not matched to a gene: 8. The CDR3 sequence: CASSLVGTSGISPYEQYF. In nucleotides, the CDR3 is TGTGCCAGCAGCTTGGTTGGGACTAGCGGGATTTCCCCCTACGAGCAGTACTTC.

The chain is built from TRBV5-4 and TRBJ1-2; D may be TRBD1 (6 bases). Germline V gene sequence: CDR1 SGHNT, CDR2 YYREEE (reference sequence). The CDR3 is made up of 13 amino acids. Trimming left V 3 bases short and J 2 bases short, with 8 bases between. The CDR3 loop reads CASSWDTNYGYTF. In DNA, the CDR3 is TGTGCCAGCAGCTGGGACACGAACTATGGCTACACCTTC.

The rearrangement uses TRBV27 and TRBJ2-7; 8 bases line up with TRBD1. The germline gives CDR1 MNHEY, CDR2 SMNVEV (reference sequence). V lost 5 bases, J lost 6 bases, and 6 bases stayed unmatched. This CDR3 comprises 13 residues. CDR3 bases: TGTGCCAGCAGTCAGACAGGGGTTGGCGAGCAGTACTTC. Encoded protein: CASSQTGVGEQYF.

This clone was detected only once. The V call is TRBV13, the J call TRBJ2-3, with D possibly being TRBD2 (6 bases). Germline lookup yields CDR1 PRHDT and CDR2 FYEKMQ (reference sequence). The CDR3 is 15 residues long. V lost 5 bases and J lost 2, with 14 bases in between. The CDR3 nucleotides read TGTGCCAGCAGCACCGGGGACTCCCCCACAGATACGCAGTATTTT. Amino acids: CASSTGDSPTDTQYF.

The J gene is TRBJ2-1, the V gene TRBV7-9; 7 bases align to TRBD1. Per germline, CDR1 SEHNR and CDR2 FQNEAQ (reference sequence). This CDR3 is 15 amino acids long. The V and J ends lost 3 bases and 5 bases, in that order; junction bases with no gene match: 7. CDR3 coding DNA: TGTGCCAGCAGCTTTCGACAGGGTAGGGACAATGAGCAGTTCTTC. This encodes CASSFRQGRDNEQFF.

This chain uses TRBV27 with TRBJ1-2; a possible D gene is TRBD1 (5 bases). V was pared by 5 bases and J by 8 bases, with 18 bases between. Germline V gene sequence: CDR1 MNHEY, CDR2 SMNVEV (reference sequence). The CDR3 is made up of 14 amino acids. This chain's CDR3 is CASSPTPGSKGYTF. Written as DNA, the CDR3 is TGTGCCAGCAGTCCCACCCCAGGGTCCAAGGGCTACACCTTC.

This clone was recorded only once. The rearrangement uses TRBV27 and TRBJ1-4; the match to TRBD1 covers 8 bases. Germline values: CDR1 MNHEY, CDR2 SMNVEV (reference sequence). The CDR3 is 14 residues long. The ends lost 5 bases at V and 7 bases at J; junction bases unmatched: 6. The CDR3 DNA follows: TGTGCCAGCAGTCCGACAGGGGCTGGTGAAAAACTGTTTTTT. Encoded protein: CASSPTGAGEKLFF.

The gene calls are TRBV29-1 and TRBJ2-7; 9 bases fit TRBD2. CDR1 is SQVTM, CDR2 ANQGSEA, per germline. Trimming at V came to 4 bases and at J to 3 bases, leaving 7 bases not matched to a gene. The CDR3 length is 14 residues. In DNA, the CDR3 is TGCAGCGTTGTGATTAGCGGGAGTTTCTACGAGCAGTACTTC. It is translated as CSVVISGSFYEQYF.

In DNA, the CDR3 is TGTGCCAGTAGATCGACAGGGATGGGTTCACCCCTCCACTTT. Translation gives CASRSTGMGSPLHF. The genes are TRBV19 and TRBJ1-6, with 7 bases that match TRBD1. The CDR3 is made up of 14 amino acids. CDR1 LNHDA and CDR2 SQIVND come from the germline V gene (reference sequence). V gave up 6 bases and J gave up 9 bases; unmatched junction bases: 8.

The chain couples TRBV5-1 to TRBJ2-7; the D is unclear. Between the trimmed V and J ends, which lost 3 bases and 3 bases, there was a span of 10 bases. The CDR3 loop spans 13 amino acids. Germline V lookup: CDR1 SGHRS, CDR2 YFSETQ. CDR3: CASSSTQDYEQYF. The DNA for the CDR3 is TGCGCCAGCAGCTCCACTCAGGACTACGAGCAGTACTTC. Looking up the rest from reference TRBV5-1 and TRBJ2-7 gives the full variable domain: KAGVTQTPRYLIKTRGQQVTLSCSPISGHRSVSWYQQTPGQGLQFLFEYFSETQRNKGNFPGRFSGRQFSNSRSEMNVSTLELGDSALYLCASSSTQDYEQYFGPGTRLTVT.

The gene calls are TRBV5-6 and TRBJ1-4; 7 bases map to TRBD1. V dropped 4 bases and J dropped 10; count of bases not matched to a gene: 4. This CDR3 is built from 12 residues. The germline V gene encodes CDR1 SGHDT and CDR2 YYEEEE. CDR3 sequence reads: CASSTGVRKLFF. In nucleotides, the CDR3 is TGTGCCAGCAGCACAGGGGTCCGAAAACTGTTTTTT.

The chain couples TRBV9 to TRBJ2-2; D is ambiguous. CDR1 SGDLS and CDR2 YYNGEE come from the germline V gene. Trimming pared 2 bases from V and 6 bases from J, leaving 8 bases between. The CDR3 extends over 13 amino acids. CDR3 loop: CASSVLSAGELFF. The DNA for the CDR3 is TGTGCCAGCAGCGTTCTCTCCGCCGGGGAGCTGTTTTTT.

In this sample, this clone turned up once. The chain recombines TRBV9 with TRBJ2-3; maybe TRBD1 (6 bases). The CDR3 is 15 amino acids. Germline lookup yields CDR1 SGDLS and CDR2 YYNGEE. The ends were cut back, 3 bases at V and 2 bases at J, with 13 bases in the middle. In nucleotides, the CDR3 is TGTGCCAGCAGCGAGGAGGACAGTTACACAGATACGCAGTATTTT. Amino acids: CASSEEDSYTDTQYF.

The chain is built from TRBV6-1 and TRBJ1-2, with no clear D. The CDR3 length is 17 residues. Trimming left V 2 bases short and J 4 bases short, with 20 bases between. CDR1 is MNHNS, CDR2 SASEGT, per germline. Written as DNA, the CDR3 is TGTGCCAGCAGTGAACCTCCCAGGCTCCCCTCTTCCTATGGCTACACCTTC. Protein product: CASSEPPRLPSSYGYTF.

J is TRBJ2-2 and V is TRBV4-3, with D unclear. This CDR3 is built from 13 residues. Germline V lookup: CDR1 LGHNA, CDR2 YSLEER. Trimming left V 3 bases short and J 2 bases short, with 4 bases between. The CDR3 DNA sequence: TGCGCCAGCAGCCACCTTAACACCGGGGAGCTGTTTTTT. Its protein product is CASSHLNTGELFF.

The chain uses TRBV9 and TRBJ2-7; tentative D call: TRBD2 (5 bases). V shed 0 bases and J shed 5 bases, with 18 bases lying between them. The germline CDR1 and CDR2 sequences are SGDLS and YYNGEE. The CDR3 length is 16 residues. DNA of the CDR3: TGTGCCAGCAGCGTAGACGGCCCCACGGGGTATGACGAGCAGTACTTC. Protein sequence: CASSVDGPTGYDEQYF.